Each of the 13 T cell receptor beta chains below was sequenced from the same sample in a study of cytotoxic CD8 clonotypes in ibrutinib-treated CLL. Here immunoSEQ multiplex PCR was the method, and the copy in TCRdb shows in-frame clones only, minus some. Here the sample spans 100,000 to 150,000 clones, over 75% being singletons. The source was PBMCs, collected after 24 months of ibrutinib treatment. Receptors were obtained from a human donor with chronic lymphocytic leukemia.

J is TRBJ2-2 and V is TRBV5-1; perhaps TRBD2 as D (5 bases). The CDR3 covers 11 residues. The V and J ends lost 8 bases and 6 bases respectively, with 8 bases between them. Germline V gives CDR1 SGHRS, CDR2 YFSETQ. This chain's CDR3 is CASEEAGELFF. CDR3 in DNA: TGCGCCAGTGAGGAGGCCGGGGAGCTGTTTTTT.

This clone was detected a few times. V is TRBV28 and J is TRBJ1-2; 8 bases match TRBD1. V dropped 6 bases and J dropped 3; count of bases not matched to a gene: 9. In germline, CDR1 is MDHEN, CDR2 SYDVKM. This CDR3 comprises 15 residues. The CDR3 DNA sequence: TGTGCCAGCAGCCCCCCAGGGGGCGGGGACTATGGCTACACCTTC. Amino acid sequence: CASSPPGGGDYGYTF.

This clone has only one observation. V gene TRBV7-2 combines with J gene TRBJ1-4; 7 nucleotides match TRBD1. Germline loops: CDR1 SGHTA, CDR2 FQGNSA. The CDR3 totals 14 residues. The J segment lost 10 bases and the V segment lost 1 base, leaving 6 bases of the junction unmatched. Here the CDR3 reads CASSLDHRGGKLFF. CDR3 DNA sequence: TGTGCCAGCAGCTTAGACCACAGGGGTGGAAAACTGTTTTTT.

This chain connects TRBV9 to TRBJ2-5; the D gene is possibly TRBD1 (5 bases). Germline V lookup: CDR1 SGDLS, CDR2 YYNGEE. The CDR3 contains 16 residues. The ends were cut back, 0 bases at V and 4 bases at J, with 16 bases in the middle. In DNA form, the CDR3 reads TGTGCCAGCAGCGTAGCTGGACACAGCCTACGAGAGACCCAGTACTTC. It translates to CASSVAGHSLRETQYF.

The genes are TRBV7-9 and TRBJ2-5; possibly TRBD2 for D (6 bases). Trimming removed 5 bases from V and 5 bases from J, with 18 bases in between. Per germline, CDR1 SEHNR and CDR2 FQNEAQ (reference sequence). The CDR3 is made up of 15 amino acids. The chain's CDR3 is CASSRGGRGFETQYF. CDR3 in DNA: TGTGCCAGCAGCAGGGGAGGCCGCGGTTTCGAGACCCAGTACTTC.

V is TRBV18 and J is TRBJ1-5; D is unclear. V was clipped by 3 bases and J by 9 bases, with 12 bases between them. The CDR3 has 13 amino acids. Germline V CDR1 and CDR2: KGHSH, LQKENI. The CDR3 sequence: CASSPSGTTPQHF. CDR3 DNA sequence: TGTGCCAGCTCACCTTCGGGTACTACGCCCCAGCATTTT.

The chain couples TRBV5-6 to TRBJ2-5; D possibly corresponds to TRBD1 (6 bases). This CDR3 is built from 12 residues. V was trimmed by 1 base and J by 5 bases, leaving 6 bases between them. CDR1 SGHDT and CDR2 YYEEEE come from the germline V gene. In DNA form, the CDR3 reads TGTGCCAGCAGCTTGAGGGGGGAGACCCAGTACTTC. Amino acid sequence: CASSLRGETQYF.

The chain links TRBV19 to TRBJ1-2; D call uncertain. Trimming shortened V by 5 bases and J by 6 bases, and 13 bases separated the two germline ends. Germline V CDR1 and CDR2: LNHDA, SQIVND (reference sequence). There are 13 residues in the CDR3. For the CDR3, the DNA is TGTGCCAGTAGTCGCAGGATAATGGATGGCTACACCTTC. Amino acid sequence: CASSRRIMDGYTF.

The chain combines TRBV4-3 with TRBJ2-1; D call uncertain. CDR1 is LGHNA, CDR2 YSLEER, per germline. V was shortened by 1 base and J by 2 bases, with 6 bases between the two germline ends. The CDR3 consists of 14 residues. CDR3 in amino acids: CASSQGLAYNEQFF. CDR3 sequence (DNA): TGCGCCAGCAGCCAAGGGCTAGCCTACAATGAGCAGTTCTTC.

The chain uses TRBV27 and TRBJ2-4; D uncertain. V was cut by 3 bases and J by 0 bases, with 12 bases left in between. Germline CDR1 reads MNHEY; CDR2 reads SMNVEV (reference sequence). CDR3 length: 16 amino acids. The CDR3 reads CASSFAVSVAKNIQYF. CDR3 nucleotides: TGTGCCAGCAGTTTCGCCGTTTCCGTAGCCAAAAACATTCAGTACTTC.

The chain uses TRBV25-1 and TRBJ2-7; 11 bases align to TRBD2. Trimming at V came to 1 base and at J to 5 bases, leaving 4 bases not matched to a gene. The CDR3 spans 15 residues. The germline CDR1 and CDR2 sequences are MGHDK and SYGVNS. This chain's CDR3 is CASSELTSGINEQYF. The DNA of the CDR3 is TGTGCCAGCAGTGAATTGACTAGCGGGATCAACGAGCAGTACTTC.

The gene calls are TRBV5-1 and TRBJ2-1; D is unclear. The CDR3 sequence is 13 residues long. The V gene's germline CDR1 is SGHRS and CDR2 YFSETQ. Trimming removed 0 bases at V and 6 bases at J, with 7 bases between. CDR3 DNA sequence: TGCGCCAGCAGCTTGGCCGTGACCAATGAGCAGTTCTTC. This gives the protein CASSLAVTNEQFF.

CDR3 sequence reads: CASSQDVAGGFGTGELFF. The CDR3 nucleotides are TGCGCCAGCAGCCAAGATGTAGCGGGAGGGTTTGGCACCGGGGAGCTGTTTTTT. V and J are TRBV4-3 and TRBJ2-2, with 11 bases identical to TRBD2. This CDR3 comprises 18 residues. V shed 0 bases, J shed 4 bases, and the junction held 7 bases outside the gene matches. The V gene's germline CDR1 is LGHNA and CDR2 YSLEER.